This T cell receptor beta chain emerged from a study of shared clonotypes between healthy human individuals. Study findings and constraints: The study generally estimated greater richness for naive than memory subsets.

Every donor was a Caucasian adult from Nashville, Tennessee. Comments on this clone: Its matching antigen is unknown.

This table comes from immunoSEQ multiplex PCR, and its TCRdb copy is limited to in-frame clones, with some not included. Of around 1.1 million clones in the sample, approximately 80% were seen once. This sequence was found in a young man in good health. Some clones in this sample may be carry-over from other donors' samples. Sequences were obtained from memory CD4+ T cells from PBMCs. The subset was: CD45RA-negative fraction.

CDR3 DNA: TGTGCCAGCAGTCCCCCCGGGGGTTCAACCTACGAGCAGTACTTC. Protein: CASSPPGGSTYEQYF. This sequence joins TRBV28 and TRBJ2-7, with D perhaps matching TRBD2 (6 bases). V lost 5 bases and J lost 2, with 16 bases in between. The CDR3 runs 15 residues. The germline V gene has CDR1 MDHEN and CDR2 SYDVKM.